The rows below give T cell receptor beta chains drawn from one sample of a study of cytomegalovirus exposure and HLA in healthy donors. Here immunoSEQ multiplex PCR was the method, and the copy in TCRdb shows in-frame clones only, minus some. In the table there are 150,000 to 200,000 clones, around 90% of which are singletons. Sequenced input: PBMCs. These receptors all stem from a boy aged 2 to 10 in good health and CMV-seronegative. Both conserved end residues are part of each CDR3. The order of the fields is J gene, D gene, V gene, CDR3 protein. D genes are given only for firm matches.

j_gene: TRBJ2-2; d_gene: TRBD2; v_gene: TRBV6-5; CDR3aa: CASKAGGPTGELFF
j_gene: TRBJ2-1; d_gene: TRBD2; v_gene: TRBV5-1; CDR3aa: CASSPGLAGMHEQFF
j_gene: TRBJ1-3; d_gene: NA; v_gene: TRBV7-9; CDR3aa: CASSLYGSYGNTIYF
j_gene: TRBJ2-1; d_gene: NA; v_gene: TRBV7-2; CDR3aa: CASSLGASYNEQFF
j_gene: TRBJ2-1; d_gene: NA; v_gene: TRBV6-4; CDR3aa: CASSEGGARSEQFF
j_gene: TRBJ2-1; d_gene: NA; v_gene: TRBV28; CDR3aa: CASSSPAVTGSNEQFF
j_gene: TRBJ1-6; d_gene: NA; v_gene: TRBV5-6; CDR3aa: CASSGRGSQSYNSPLHF
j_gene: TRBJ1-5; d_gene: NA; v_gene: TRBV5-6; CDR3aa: CASSFSRRGSNQPQHF
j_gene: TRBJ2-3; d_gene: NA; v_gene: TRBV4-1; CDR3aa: CASSPTRAGSTDTQYF
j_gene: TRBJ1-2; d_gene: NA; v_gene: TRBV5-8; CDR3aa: CASSWARGNYGYTF
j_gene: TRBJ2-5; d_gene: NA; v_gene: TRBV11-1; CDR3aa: CASSFGAGRETQYF
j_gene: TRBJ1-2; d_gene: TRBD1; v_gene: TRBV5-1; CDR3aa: CASRKGQPLSNYGYTF
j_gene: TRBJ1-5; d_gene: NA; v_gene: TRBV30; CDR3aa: CAWALGGGQPQHF
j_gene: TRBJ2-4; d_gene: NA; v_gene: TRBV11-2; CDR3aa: CASSLDLTSPELQYF
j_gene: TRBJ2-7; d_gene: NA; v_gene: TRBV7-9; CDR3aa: CSSSLVGASYEQYF
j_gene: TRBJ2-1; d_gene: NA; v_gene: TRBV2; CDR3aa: CASNYGGAVEQFF
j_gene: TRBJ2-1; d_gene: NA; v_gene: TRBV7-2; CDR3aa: CASSQRGGLISYNEQFF
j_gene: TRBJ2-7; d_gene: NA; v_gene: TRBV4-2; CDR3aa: CASSQDAGLEQYF
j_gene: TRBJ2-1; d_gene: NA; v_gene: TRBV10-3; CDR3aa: CAISESTVAGGASGRNYNEQFF
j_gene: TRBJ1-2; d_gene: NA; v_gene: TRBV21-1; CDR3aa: CARPPKGGWRYGYTF
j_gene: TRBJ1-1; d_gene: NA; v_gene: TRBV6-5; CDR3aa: CASSYSMNTEAFF
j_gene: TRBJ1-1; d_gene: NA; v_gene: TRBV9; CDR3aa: CASGGLGGWGGDTEAFF
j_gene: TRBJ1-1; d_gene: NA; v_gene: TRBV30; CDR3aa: CAWSEGGPEAFF
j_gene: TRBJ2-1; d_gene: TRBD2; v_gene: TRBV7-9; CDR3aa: CASGRLAGDGEQFF
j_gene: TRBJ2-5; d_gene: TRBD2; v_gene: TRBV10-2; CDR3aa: CASRESGGASETQYF
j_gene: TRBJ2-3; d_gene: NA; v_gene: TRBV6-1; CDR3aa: CASSGVTDTQYF
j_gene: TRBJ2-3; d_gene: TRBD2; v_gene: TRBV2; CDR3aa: CASSEIGTSGRDTQYF
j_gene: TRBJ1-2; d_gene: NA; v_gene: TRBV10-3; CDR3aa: CAISEAGSNYGYTF
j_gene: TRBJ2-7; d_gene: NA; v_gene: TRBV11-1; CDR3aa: CASSSGQSSYEQYF
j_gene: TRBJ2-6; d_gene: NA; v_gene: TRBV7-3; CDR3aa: CASSNEGAGANVLTF
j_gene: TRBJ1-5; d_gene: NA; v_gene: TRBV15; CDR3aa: CATAPAGTNQPQHF
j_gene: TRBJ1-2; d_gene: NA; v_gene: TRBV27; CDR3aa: CASSPTASANYGYTF
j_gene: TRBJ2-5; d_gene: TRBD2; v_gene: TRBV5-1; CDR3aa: CASSLVAGGPGEQYF
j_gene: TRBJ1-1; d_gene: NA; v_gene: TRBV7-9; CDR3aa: CSGSSGNTEAFF
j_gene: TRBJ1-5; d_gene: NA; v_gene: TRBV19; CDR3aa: CATKGGGEGGNQPQHF
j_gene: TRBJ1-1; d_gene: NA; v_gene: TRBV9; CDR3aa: CASSGTALNTEAFF
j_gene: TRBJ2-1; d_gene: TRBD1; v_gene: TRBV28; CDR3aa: CASSSLGQGTNEQFF
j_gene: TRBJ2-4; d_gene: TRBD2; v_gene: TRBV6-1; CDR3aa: CASSESLAGVNIQYF
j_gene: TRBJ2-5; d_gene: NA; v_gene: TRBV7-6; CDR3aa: CASSLEGSGETQYF
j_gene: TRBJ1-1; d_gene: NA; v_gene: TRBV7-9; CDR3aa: CSSSLSTEAFF
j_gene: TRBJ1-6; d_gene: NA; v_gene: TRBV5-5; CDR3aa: CASSFGQSEGSPLHF
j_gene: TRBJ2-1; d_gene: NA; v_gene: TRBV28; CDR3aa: CASSLMQGINEQFF
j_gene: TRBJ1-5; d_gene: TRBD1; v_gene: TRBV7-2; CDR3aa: CASSQTGGNQPQHF
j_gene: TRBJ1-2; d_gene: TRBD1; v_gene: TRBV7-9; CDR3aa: CSSSLPRTGSNYGYTF
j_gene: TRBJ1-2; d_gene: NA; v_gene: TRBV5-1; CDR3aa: CASSAPDGVLSYDYTF
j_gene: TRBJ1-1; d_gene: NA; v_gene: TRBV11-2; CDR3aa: CASSLDPGDTTGAFF
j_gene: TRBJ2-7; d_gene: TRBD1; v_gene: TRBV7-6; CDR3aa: CASSPGQGVHYEQYF
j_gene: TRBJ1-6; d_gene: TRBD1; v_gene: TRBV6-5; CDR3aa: CASELRGLKGLHF
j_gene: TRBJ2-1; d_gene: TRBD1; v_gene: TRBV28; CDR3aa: CASSRSRGHTSYNEQFF
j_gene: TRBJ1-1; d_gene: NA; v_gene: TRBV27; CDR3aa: CASSFQLNTEAFF
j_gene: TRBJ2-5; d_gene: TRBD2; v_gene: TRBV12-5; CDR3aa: CASGGSGGAETQYF
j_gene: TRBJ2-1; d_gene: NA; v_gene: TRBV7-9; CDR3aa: CASSLGDTLYNEQFF
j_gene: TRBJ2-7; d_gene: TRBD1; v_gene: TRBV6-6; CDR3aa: CASSQTGGYYEQYF